What follows is one TCR beta chain and its context. CDR3 length: 14 amino acids. Trimming left V 10 bases short and J 0 bases short, with 13 bases between. Germline-derived CDR1 and CDR2 are SGHAT and FQNNGV. Profiling of TCR beta VDJ combinations and CDR3 sequences used genomic DNA as template. Using its own MiXCR run on the reads, TCRdb lists one record per CDR3 protein. The sample contains approximately 130,000 distinct CDR3 sequences, about two fifths of which appear only once. The entry originates in a study of CD8+CD57+ T cells in acquired aplastic anemia. Study-wide context: DNA per sorted CD4+ or CD8+ sample ranged roughly 0.19 to 30 ug, averaging roughly 3.5 ug.

Patients selected for sequencing had displayed CD8+CD57+ cell expansion by flow cytometry. The sequenced sample consisted of sorted CD4+, CD8+, or CD8+CD57+ T cells (not recorded which) from PBMCs. This chain links TRBV11-2 with TRBJ2-4, with D perhaps TRBD2 (6 bases). The sequence came from a human donor with aplastic anemia. The CDR3 DNA follows: TGTGCCACCATGGAGGGTATAGCCAAAAACATTCAGTACTTC. Its translation is CATMEGIAKNIQYF.